This TCR beta chain emerged from a study of siplizumab effects on memory and regulatory T cells. This clone was detected only once. Its antigen is still unknown. TCRdb keeps only in-frame clones here, not all; method: immunoSEQ multiplex PCR. This table has about 100,000 clones, about 95% appearing once. The ends were cut back, 0 bases at V and 0 bases at J, with 12 bases in the middle. Germline CDR1 is LGHNA and CDR2 is YNFKEQ. The CDR3 is 16 amino acids. General study findings and limits: The authors mapped only a minor fraction of alloreactive clones to unstimulated subsets.

This chain joins TRBV4-2 and TRBJ2-7; unclear D gene. The specimen was non-Treg CD4+ T cells sorted from blood. This TCR derives from a human donor in good health. CDR3 bases: TGTGCCAGCAGCCAAGATATTGTGAGTCCCTCCTACGAGCAGTACTTC. Encoded protein: CASSQDIVSPSYEQYF.